A single sample is the source of the 8 T cell receptor beta chains below, sequenced in a study of shared clonotypes between healthy human individuals. The assay was immunoSEQ multiplex PCR, and TCRdb's table has in-frame clones only and misses some. The sample carries millions of clones, around nine tenths recorded once. The source material was naive CD4+ T cells sorted from blood. Noted subset: CD45RA+ positively selected. These receptors were collected from a man younger than 35 in good health.

The gene calls are TRBV7-8 and TRBJ2-3; D remains ambiguous. This CDR3 is built from 14 residues. Germline V gives CDR1 SGHVS, CDR2 FQNEAQ. The V end was cut by 0 bases, the J end by 2 bases, with 6 bases between. CDR3 sequence: CASSLAPSTDTQYF. The CDR3 nucleotides are TGTGCCAGCAGCTTAGCACCCTCCACAGATACGCAGTATTTT.

The rearrangement links TRBV18 to TRBJ2-5, with D unresolved. The CDR3 extends over 13 amino acids. Germline V gene data show CDR1 as KGHSH and CDR2 as LQKENI. V lost 0 bases and J lost 5, with 7 bases in between. The CDR3 here is CASSPPVIETQYF. CDR3 in DNA: TGTGCCAGCTCACCACCGGTGATCGAGACCCAGTACTTC.

The gene calls are TRBV2 and TRBJ2-7; tentatively, D is TRBD1 (5 bases). This CDR3 comprises 15 residues. The germline V and J ends were trimmed by 6 bases and 1 base, with 16 bases remaining between them. From germline, CDR1 is SNHLY and CDR2 FYNNEI. CDR3 in amino acids: CASSRRQFGSYEQYF. The CDR3 region has the DNA TGTGCCAGCAGCCGAAGACAGTTTGGGTCCTACGAGCAGTACTTC.

The gene calls are TRBV18 and TRBJ1-1, with 9 bases fitting TRBD1. The germline gives CDR1 KGHSH, CDR2 LQKENI. The CDR3 has 16 amino acids. Unmatched junction bases numbered 7, after V lost 5 bases and J lost 0 bases. DNA of the CDR3: TGTGCCAGCTCAGTGGGGACAGGGCCTATGAACACTGAAGCTTTCTTT. This sequence encodes CASSVGTGPMNTEAFF.

V gene TRBV6-5 combines with J gene TRBJ1-2; 7 nucleotides line up with TRBD1. The CDR3 loop spans 13 amino acids. J gave up 3 bases and V 4 bases, and 2 bases lay outside the gene matches. Germline loops: CDR1 MNHEY, CDR2 SVGAGI. The chain's CDR3 is CASSSGQYYGYTF. The CDR3 DNA sequence: TGTGCCAGCAGTTCGGGACAGTACTATGGCTACACCTTC.

The rearrangement links TRBV18 to TRBJ2-1; D gene uncertain. V lost 4 bases to trimming and J lost 4 bases, with 8 bases between them. The germline V gene has CDR1 KGHSH and CDR2 LQKENI. The CDR3 is 13 residues long. CDR3 DNA: TGTGCCAGCTCACGTTCGTATTACAATGAGCAGTTCTTC. It encodes CASSRSYYNEQFF.

Turning to this clone: The sample holds other DNA sequences that translate to the same CDR3. The rearrangement uses TRBV19 and TRBJ1-5, with no clear D. Trimming stripped 0 bases from V and 1 base from J, with 7 bases between. Germline V gene sequence: CDR1 LNHDA, CDR2 SQIVND (reference sequence). This CDR3 spans 15 amino acids. CDR3 bases: TGTGCCAGTAGTATAGATGGCCAGAGCAATCAGCCCCAGCATTTT. Protein sequence: CASSIDGQSNQPQHF.

This clone was seen just once. This chain uses TRBV5-6 with TRBJ2-7; D gene uncertain. There are 15 residues in the CDR3. Germline V gives CDR1 SGHDT, CDR2 YYEEEE. With 6 bases removed from V and 3 bases from J, the gap between germline ends came to 19 bases. The CDR3, as DNA: TGTGCCAGCACCTTAGAAGCAGCCACGGTCTACGAGCAGTACTTC. Translating it yields CASTLEAATVYEQYF.